This T cell receptor (beta chain) was recovered during a study of Ad26.COV2.S vaccination and SARS-CoV-2 variants. This clone was counted once. Antigen: not known. Sample treatment: some 20 received Ad26.COV2.S at low or high dose, single or two shots; 5 received placebo; per-sample allocation not given. Sample collection was performed on day 63 after the first vaccine or placebo injection. Participants' vaccine, an Ad26 vector, delivered Wuhan-strain SARS-CoV-2 spike. The data were produced by immunoSEQ multiplex PCR, yet TCRdb's version contains in-frame clones alone and is incomplete. Among about 400,000 clones listed, 83% were seen once. Germline V gene sequence: CDR1 LNHDA, CDR2 SQIVND (reference sequence). Trimming took 6 bases from V and 10 from J, leaving 21 bases between them. CDR3 length: 15 amino acids. Study conclusions and caveats: Vaccine recipients surpassed placebo recipients in spike-specific TCR breadth. It is possible that the TCR breadth and depth analyses underestimated the total T cell responses.

This chain connects TRBV19 to TRBJ1-4; a possible D gene is TRBD1 (6 bases). Sequencing was performed on peripheral blood, taken in a trial of Ad26.COV2.S vaccine versus placebo. The receptor's source is a person aged 18-60 years who received the Ad26.COV2.S COVID-19 vaccine or a placebo. The DNA for the CDR3 is TGTGCCAGTAGATCCAGGGGTTCGACCGGGGGAAAACTGTTTTTT. Protein: CASRSRGSTGGKLFF.